One T cell receptor (beta chain) is described in this entry. The antigen is undetermined. This same CDR3 is encoded by further DNA sequences in the sample. The table came from immunoSEQ multiplex PCR; TCRdb's copy has only in-frame clones and leaves some out. The data contain about 79,000 clones, around 85% of them singletons. Regarding time point: pretreatment peripheral blood. Germline V gives CDR1 SGHRS, CDR2 YFSETQ. This CDR3 is built from 16 residues. Unmatched junction bases numbered 7, after V lost 4 bases and J lost 5 bases. The data were obtained in a study of PD-L1 blockade in urothelial cancer. Study in general: In terms of prior chemotherapy, patients had received 0 to 3 regimens. Analysis of blood occurred 3 weeks (second dose) and 6 weeks after treatment start. T cells numbered a median of around 140,000 in the blood samples.

Study-level results: Stronger expansion of tumor-associated clones in blood at 3 weeks distinguished durable-benefit patients.

This TCR derives from a man in his 60s with urothelial cancer. This rearrangement joins TRBV5-1 to TRBJ2-5; the match to TRBD2 covers 14 bases. Sequences were derived from PBMCs, sampled around atezolizumab (anti-PD-L1) treatment. CDR3 sequence reads: CASSNGLAGGRETQYF. The CDR3 bases are TGCGCCAGCAGCAATGGACTAGCGGGGGGAAGGGAGACCCAGTACTTC.